A single sample gave rise to the 2 T cell receptor beta chains below, sequenced in a study of shared clonotypes between healthy human individuals. Naive CD8 populations comprised CD45RO-negative cells positively selected for CCR7, excluding terminally differentiated effector memory CD45RA+ cells. Assay used: immunoSEQ multiplex PCR; TCRdb lists only in-frame clones, some missing. The sample records around 1.9 million clones, approximately 92% being singletons. Sample: naive CD8+ T cells from PBMCs. These receptors came from a man aged 18 to 30 in good health. Some clones in this sample may be carry-over from other donors' samples.

This chain uses TRBV30 with TRBJ2-7; 7 bases fit TRBD2. CDR3 length equals 15 residues. Per the germline V gene, CDR1 is GTSNPN and CDR2 is SVGIG (reference sequence). The V gene end was trimmed by 0 bases and the J gene end by 6 bases; junction bases not matched to a gene: 11. This chain's CDR3 is CAWSVWREMEVEQYF. The CDR3 nucleotides read TGTGCCTGGAGTGTATGGCGGGAGATGGAGGTCGAGCAGTACTTC.

The chain's CDR3 is CSVDATAEGGYTF. DNA for the CDR3: TGCAGCGTTGATGCGACAGCGGAGGGCGGCTACACCTTC. The chain recombines TRBV29-1 with TRBJ1-2; D is perhaps TRBD1 (5 bases). Germline V CDR1 and CDR2: SQVTM, ANQGSEA. The CDR3 has 13 residues. Trimming shortened V by 3 bases and J by 8 bases, and 16 bases separated the two germline ends.